This record looks at one T cell receptor (beta chain) sequence and its context. The data belong to a study of cytomegalovirus exposure and HLA in healthy donors. About the study: Under 85% of several hundred genotyped donors fell in the Caucasian-associated ancestry cluster.

A multiplex PCR was run with 60 Vbeta primers and 13 Jbeta primers. TCRdb's table, derived via immunoSEQ multiplex PCR, lists solely in-frame clones and lacks some. This sample has some 150,000 clones; roughly 79% occur once, and the top ten carry 1.1%. Per germline, CDR1 SGHDN and CDR2 FVKESK. This CDR3 has 16 amino acids. Unmatched junction bases numbered 6, after V lost 0 bases and J lost 5 bases. The TCR was taken from a male donor in good health and CMV-seronegative. The specimen sequenced was PBMCs. V gene TRBV14 combines with J gene TRBJ2-1; 8 nucleotides line up with TRBD2. This chain's CDR3 is CASSQDISGADNEQFF. The DNA of the CDR3 is TGTGCCAGCAGCCAAGATATTAGCGGGGCGGACAATGAGCAGTTCTTC.